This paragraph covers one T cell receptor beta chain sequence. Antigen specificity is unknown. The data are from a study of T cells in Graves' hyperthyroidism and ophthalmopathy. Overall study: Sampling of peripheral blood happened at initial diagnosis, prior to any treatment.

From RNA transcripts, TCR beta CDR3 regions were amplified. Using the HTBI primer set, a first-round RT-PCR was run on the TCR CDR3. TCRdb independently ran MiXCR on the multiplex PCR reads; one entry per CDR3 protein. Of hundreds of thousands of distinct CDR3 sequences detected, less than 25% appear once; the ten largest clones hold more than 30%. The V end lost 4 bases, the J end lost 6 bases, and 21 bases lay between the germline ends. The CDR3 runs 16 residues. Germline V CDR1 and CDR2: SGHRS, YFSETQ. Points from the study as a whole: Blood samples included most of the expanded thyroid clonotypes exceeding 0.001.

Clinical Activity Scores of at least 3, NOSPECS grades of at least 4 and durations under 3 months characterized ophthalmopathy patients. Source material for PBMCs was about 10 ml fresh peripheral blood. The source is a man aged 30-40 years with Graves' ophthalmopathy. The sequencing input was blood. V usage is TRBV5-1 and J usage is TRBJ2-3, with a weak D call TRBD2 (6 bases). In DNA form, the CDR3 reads TGCGCCAGCAGCGGAGCCCGGGACTTGTTTGGGGATACGCAGTATTTT. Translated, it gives CASSGARDLFGDTQYF.